Below, 22 T cell receptor beta chains from the same sample are listed, as sequenced in a study of CXCR3-negative and CXCR3-positive naive CD8 T cells. The study, taken as a whole, reports: Naive CXCR3-positive cells had TRB CDR3s more hydrophobic than those of CXCR3-negative naive cells.

Their target antigens are unknown. Libraries of TRB cDNA were made by 5' RACE and carried UMIs. After re-calling the 5' RACE reads, TCRdb lists one entry per CDR3 protein, DNA absent. The table for this sample gives 120,000 to 150,000 distinct CDR3 sequences. Source material: naive CXCR3+ CD8+ T cells from blood. Subset indicated: CD45RO-CCR7+CD27+CD95- naive CD8+ T cells expressing CXCR3 (TNR3+). Every receptor here comes from a human donor in good health. Some clones in this sample may be carry-over from other donors' samples.

The chain joins TRBV7-2 to TRBJ2-1; the D gene TCRdb calls, TRBD1, cannot be checked with no DNA. Germline loops: CDR1 SGHTA, CDR2 FQGNSA. The CDR3 loop spans 14 amino acids. CDR3 loop: CASSPGGGWNEQFF.

The chain joins TRBV29-1 to TRBJ2-7. CDR1 is SQVTM, CDR2 ANQGSEA, per germline. CDR3 size: 15 residues. The CDR3: CSVEDAGGSTYEQYF.

The chain couples TRBV6-2 or TRBV6-3 to TRBJ2-7; TCRdb designates TRBD1, a call that cannot be tested without DNA. The CDR3 covers 15 residues. The germline gives CDR1 MNHEY, CDR2 SVGEGT. CDR3 amino acids: CASSYGGQETYEQYF.

The CDR3 sequence is CAIGIGTGLYEQYF. V and J are TRBV28 and TRBJ2-7; TCRdb names TRBD1, which stays unverified in the absence of DNA. Germline CDR1 is MDHEN and CDR2 is SYDVKM. The CDR3 has 14 amino acids.

The rearrangement links TRBV7-9 to TRBJ2-7. Germline V gives CDR1 SEHNR, CDR2 FQNEAQ (reference sequence). This CDR3 has 14 amino acids. This chain's CDR3 is CASSLAVYPYEQYF.

The chain joins TRBV3-1 to TRBJ1-1; as DNA is missing, the TRBD1 call by TCRdb cannot be tested. Germline-derived CDR1 and CDR2 are LGHDT and YNNKEL (reference sequence). The CDR3 is 15 residues long. The CDR3 here is CASSRGTVMNTEAFF.

The rearrangement links TRBV19 to TRBJ2-1; there is no DNA to check the TCRdb D call of TRBD2. Germline CDR1 LNHDA, CDR2 SQIVND (reference sequence). The CDR3 length is 14 residues. The CDR3 sequence is CASSSVAGAHEQFF.

This chain joins TRBV21-1 and TRBJ1-4. TRBV21-1 is described as a pseudogene. This CDR3 is built from 15 residues. CDR3 in amino acids: CASTSRQGYNEKLFF.

The rearrangement uses TRBV5-1 and TRBJ1-5; TCRdb gives TRBD1 as the D gene, but with no DNA this cannot be confirmed. The CDR3 sequence is 15 residues long. The V gene's germline CDR1 is SGHRS and CDR2 YFSETQ. CDR3 sequence reads: CASSVGQGENQPQHF.

This chain uses TRBV29-1 with TRBJ2-7; the D gene TCRdb calls, TRBD2, cannot be checked with no DNA. The germline V gene has CDR1 SQVTM and CDR2 ANQGSEA. This CDR3 is built from 13 residues. The CDR3 sequence is CSVEGGKSYEQYF.

The chain uses TRBV7-7 and TRBJ1-6. Looked up from germline, CDR1 is SSHAT and CDR2 is FNYEAQ (reference sequence). The CDR3 totals 17 residues. This CDR3 is CASSLFRSGRDNSPLHF.

The rearrangement uses TRBV7-4 and TRBJ1-2; TCRdb calls TRBD1, which cannot be checked without DNA. The V gene's germline CDR1 is SGHVT and CDR2 SQSDAQ. The CDR3 extends over 14 amino acids. The CDR3 is CASSPEQGFYGYTF.

V gene TRBV7-2 combines with J gene TRBJ2-7; no DNA is available, so the TRBD2 call from TCRdb remains unchecked. This CDR3 region has 16 residues. Germline assignment: CDR1 SGHTA and CDR2 FQGNSA. The CDR3 loop is CASSAGLAGGPYEQYF.

V is TRBV20-1 and J is TRBJ1-1; TCRdb calls TRBD1, which cannot be checked without DNA. The CDR3 loop spans 15 amino acids. Germline-derived CDR1 and CDR2 are DFQATT and SNEGSKA (reference sequence). This chain's CDR3 is CSAGGTDNMNTEAFF.

The chain carries TRBV14 and TRBJ1-6; TCRdb outputs TRBD1, but without DNA this stays unchecked. From germline, CDR1 is SGHDN and CDR2 FVKESK. There are 15 residues in the CDR3. CDR3 protein: CASSRGPGKDSPLHF.

The chain uses TRBV4-1 and TRBJ2-7; the TCRdb call, TRBD1, lacks DNA for checking. The CDR3 contains 16 residues. Germline-derived CDR1 and CDR2 are MGHRA and YSYEKL. CDR3 sequence: CASSPFGTDRSYEQYF.

The CDR3 protein is CASSPRGLGGETQYF. V gene TRBV9 combines with J gene TRBJ2-5; TCRdb picks TRBD2, but there is no DNA to check that call. This CDR3 comprises 15 residues. Germline-derived CDR1 and CDR2 are SGDLS and YYNGEE.

This chain uses TRBV9 with TRBJ2-2; the D gene TCRdb calls, TRBD1, cannot be checked with no DNA. Germline CDR1 is SGDLS and CDR2 is YYNGEE. This CDR3 comprises 13 residues. The CDR3 sequence: CASSVTGTGELFF.

The chain employs TRBV29-1 and TRBJ2-2. This CDR3 has 12 residues. CDR1 and CDR2 from the germline V gene are SQVTM and ANQGSEA. The CDR3 is CSVVWNTGELFF.

V is TRBV9 and J is TRBJ1-1; TCRdb designates TRBD1, a call that cannot be tested without DNA. The CDR3 spans 16 residues. CDR1 SGDLS and CDR2 YYNGEE come from the germline V gene. CDR3 protein: CASSAPGAGSNTEAFF.

This sequence joins TRBV20-1 and TRBJ2-4; TCRdb's D call, TRBD2, is unchecked because there is no DNA. Germline lookup yields CDR1 DFQATT and CDR2 SNEGSKA (reference sequence). CDR3 length: 17 amino acids. The CDR3 is CSAPPGTSGIHRDIQYF.

This chain uses TRBV7-9 with TRBJ2-5. Germline V gene lookup returns CDR1 SEHNR and CDR2 FQNEAQ (reference sequence). The CDR3 contains 16 residues. The CDR3 loop is CASSLVGGRSQETQYF.